Listed here is a single T cell receptor beta chain. Its antigen is currently unknown. These data come from a study of beta chain features in type 1 diabetes. Whole-study findings and limits: Using cDNA template may skew counts toward highly expressing activated cells. TCRB CDR3 length was moderately but significantly reduced in all four CD4+ subsets of Type 1 diabetes patients.

CDR1 and CDR2 from the germline V gene are MDHEN and SYDVKM. The germline V and J ends were trimmed by 6 bases and 8 bases, with 19 bases remaining between them. The CDR3 runs 15 residues. The whole isolated RNA underwent reverse transcription, so sequencing captured expressed TCRB transcripts. Clones were read by immunoSEQ multiplex PCR, and TCRdb kept only the in-frame ones, dropping some. The sample yields 500,000 to 650,000 clones, around 11% seen once. The sequence came from a man younger than 40 with type 1 diabetes. The chain carries TRBV28 and TRBJ1-4; D remains unclear. The sample consisted of naive CD4+ T cells from blood. In nucleotides, the CDR3 is TGTGCCAGCAGCGCTCCTGGTTCTTTGTTAGAAAAACTGTTTTTT. Translation: CASSAPGSLLEKLFF. The full variable domain, its missing parts supplied by reference TRBV28 and TRBJ1-4, is DVKVTQSSRYLVKRTGEKVFLECVQDMDHENMFWYRQDPGLGLRLIYFSYDVKMKEKGDIPEGYSVSREKKERFSLILESASTNQTSMYLCASSAPGSLLEKLFFGSGTQLSVL.